The clone carrying this TCR beta chain has only a few counts. These data are taken from a study of cytomegalovirus exposure and HLA in healthy donors. About the research overall: Among the 370 or so donors who were genotyped, about 80% fell in the genetic ancestry cluster that is associated with self-reported Caucasian donors.

Researchers ran the PCR with 60 Vbeta and 13 Jbeta primers. The table came from immunoSEQ multiplex PCR; TCRdb's copy has only in-frame clones and leaves some out. The profile covers roughly 150,000 clones, with around 80% appearing a single time and about 15% taken by the ten largest. Germline CDR1 MDHEN, CDR2 SYDVKM. The length of the CDR3 is 16 residues. Trimming shortened V by 5 bases and J by 1 base, and 15 bases separated the two germline ends. Material: PBMCs. The chain recombines TRBV28 with TRBJ1-5; D is perhaps TRBD1 (5 bases). This receptor was obtained from a woman in her forties in good health and CMV-seronegative. CDR3 amino acids: CASSRALGASNQPQHF. Written as DNA, the CDR3 is TGTGCCAGCAGTCGGGCTTTAGGGGCAAGCAATCAGCCCCAGCATTTT.